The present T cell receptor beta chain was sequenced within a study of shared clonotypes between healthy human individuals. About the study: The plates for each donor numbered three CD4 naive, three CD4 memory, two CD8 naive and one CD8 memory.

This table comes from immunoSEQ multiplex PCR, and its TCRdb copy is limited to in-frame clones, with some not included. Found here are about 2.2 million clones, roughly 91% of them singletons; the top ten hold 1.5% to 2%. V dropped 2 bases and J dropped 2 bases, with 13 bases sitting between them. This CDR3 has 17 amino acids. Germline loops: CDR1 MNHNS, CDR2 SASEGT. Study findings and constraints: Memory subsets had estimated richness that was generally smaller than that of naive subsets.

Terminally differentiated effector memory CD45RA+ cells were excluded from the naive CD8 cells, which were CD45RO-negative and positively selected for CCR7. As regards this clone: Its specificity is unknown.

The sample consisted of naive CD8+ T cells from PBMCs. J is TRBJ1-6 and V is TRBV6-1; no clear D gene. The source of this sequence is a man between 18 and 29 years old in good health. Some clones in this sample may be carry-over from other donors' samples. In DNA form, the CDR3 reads TGTGCCAGCAGTGAATCCCCCATCCTAGCCTATAATTCACCCCTCCACTTT. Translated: CASSESPILAYNSPLHF.